This T cell receptor beta chain was retrieved from a study of OX40 agonist ivuxolimab in advanced cancers. Trimming left V 4 bases short and J 0 bases short, with 8 bases between. The CDR3 loop spans 13 amino acids. The germline V gene has CDR1 SGDLS and CDR2 YYNGEE. The method was immunoSEQ multiplex PCR; TCRdb's version includes in-frame clones alone and lacks a portion of them. The profile covers about 60,000 clones, with 65% to 85% appearing a single time and 1.9% taken by the ten largest. The rearrangement uses TRBV9 and TRBJ2-7, with D unclear. The material was CD4+ or CD8+ T cells sorted from blood, obtained in a trial of the OX40 agonist ivuxolimab. This TCR came from an adult with an advanced solid tumor such as melanoma, head and neck, liver or kidney cancer. The CDR3 protein is CASSPRSSYEQYF. The DNA of the CDR3 is TGTGCCAGCAGCCCAAGGAGCTCCTACGAGCAGTACTTC.